A single sample gave rise to the 28 T cell receptor beta chains below, sequenced in a study of T cells in Graves' hyperthyroidism and ophthalmopathy. The CDR3 regions of TCR beta were amplified from RNA transcripts. The HTBI primer set served for first-round RT-PCR of the TCR CDR3. Using its own MiXCR run on the multiplex PCR reads, TCRdb lists one record per CDR3 protein. This table has approximately 330,000 distinct CDR3 sequences, about 20% appearing once. Sequencing used blood. The receptors derive from a woman in her forties or fifties with Graves' hyperthyroidism.

The chain uses TRBV19 and TRBJ1-3; D may be TRBD1 (5 bases). Germline V gene data show CDR1 as LNHDA and CDR2 as SQIVND (reference sequence). V lost 5 bases to trimming and J lost 0 bases, with 8 bases between them. This CDR3 is built from 14 residues. CDR3 in DNA: TGTGCCAGTAGTGTCGACAGCTCTGGAAACACCATATATTTT. Its translation: CASSVDSSGNTIYF.

This clonotype occurred a few times. This sequence joins TRBV2 and TRBJ2-3, with D possibly called TRBD1 or TRBD2 (5 bases each). The germline CDR1 and CDR2 sequences are SNHLY and FYNNEI. CDR3 length: 16 amino acids. The V end was cut by 2 bases, the J end by 0 bases, with 12 bases between. CDR3 bases: TGTGCCAGCAGTGAATGGGGGTCCAGGAGCACAGATACGCAGTATTTT. It yields the protein CASSEWGSRSTDTQYF.

The chain carries TRBV5-6 and TRBJ1-1; possibly TRBD1 for D (6 bases). This CDR3 is built from 13 residues. Looked up from germline, CDR1 is SGHDT and CDR2 is YYEEEE. Trimming pared 5 bases from V and 1 base from J, leaving 9 bases between. The CDR3 spells CASRPQGNTEAFF. In nucleotides, the CDR3 is TGTGCCAGCAGGCCACAGGGGAACACTGAAGCTTTCTTT.

This rearrangement joins TRBV19 to TRBJ1-1, with 9 bases identical to TRBD1. There are 16 residues in the CDR3. V lost 5 bases and J lost 0; bases outside the gene matches: 7. CDR1 and CDR2 from the germline V gene are LNHDA and SQIVND (reference sequence). This CDR3 is CASSLRQGVLNTEAFF. The CDR3 DNA sequence: TGTGCCAGTAGTCTCCGACAGGGGGTGCTGAACACTGAAGCTTTCTTT. Full variable domain (remainder filled in from reference TRBV19 and TRBJ1-1): DGGITQSPKYLFRKEGQNVTLSCEQNLNHDAMYWYRQDPGQGLRLIYYSQIVNDFQKGDIAEGYSVSREKKESFPLTVTSAQKNPTAFYLCASSLRQGVLNTEAFFGQGTRLTVV.

Ten or more counts support this clonotype. The V call is TRBV18, the J call TRBJ2-3; D is uncertain. V was shortened by 0 bases and J by 6 bases, with 10 bases between the two germline ends. The CDR3 sequence is 14 residues long. Germline-derived CDR1 and CDR2 are KGHSH and LQKENI. Here the CDR3 reads CASSPPTISDTQYF. CDR3 DNA sequence: TGTGCCAGCTCACCACCCACCATATCGGATACGCAGTATTTT. Together with reference TRBV18 and TRBJ2-3, the CDR3 gives the full variable domain: NAGVMQNPRHLVRRRGQEARLRCSPMKGHSHVYWYRQLPEEGLKFMVYLQKENIIDESGMPKERFSAEFPKEGPSILRIQQVVRGDSAAYFCASSPPTISDTQYFGPGTRLTVL.

In this sample, this clonotype turned up a few times. The chain links TRBV7-6 to TRBJ2-2; D not resolved. Germline CDR1 and CDR2: SGHVS and FNYEAQ. The V and J ends lost 2 bases and 7 bases respectively, with 11 bases between them. This CDR3 has 14 amino acids. The CDR3 reads CASSLSVRGGELFF. As DNA, the CDR3 is TGTGCCAGCAGCTTATCGGTCAGAGGCGGGGAGCTGTTTTTT.

The CDR3 DNA follows: TGTGCCAGCAGCCCGGGACAAGTCACTGAAGCTTTCTTT. It specifies CASSPGQVTEAFF. This chain joins TRBV7-3 and TRBJ1-1, with D possibly TRBD1 on 6 matching bases. Germline V gene sequence: CDR1 SGHTA, CDR2 FQGTGA. V lost 5 bases and J lost 4, with 11 bases in between. This CDR3 has 13 residues.

This chain's CDR3 is CASTQVGTGVIDEKLFF. DNA for the CDR3: TGTGCCAGCACCCAAGTCGGGACAGGGGTAATCGATGAAAAACTGTTTTTT. The chain uses TRBV2 and TRBJ1-4; 10 nucleotides agree with TRBD1. The V and J ends lost 7 bases and 6 bases, in that order; junction bases with no gene match: 14. The CDR3 extends over 17 amino acids. Looked up from germline, CDR1 is SNHLY and CDR2 is FYNNEI.

This clonotype was observed at least ten times. The chain joins TRBV12-3 or TRBV12-4 to TRBJ2-7; 9 bases agree with TRBD1. V trimming: 5 bases; J trimming: 2 bases; junction bases outside the gene matches: 4. The CDR3 covers 14 residues. CDR3 protein: CASSPTGGAYEQYF. The CDR3 nucleotides are TGTGCCAGCAGTCCTACAGGGGGCGCCTACGAGCAGTACTTC.

About this clonotype: One end of the junction is discordant with germline, which a read error may explain. The rearrangement uses TRBV7-8 and TRBJ2-2, with a possible D match to TRBD2 (6 bases). In germline, CDR1 is SGHVS, CDR2 FQNEAQ. The CDR3 has 13 residues. CDR3 DNA: TGTGCCAGCAGCTTTGAGTGGACCGGGGGGCTGTTTTTT. It yields the protein CASSFEWTGGLFF. Variable domain in full (rest from reference TRBV7-8 and TRBJ2-2): GAGVSQSPRYKVAKRGQDVALRCDPISGHVSLFWYQQALGQGPEFLTYFQNEAQLDKSGLPSDRFFAERPEGSVSTLKIQRTQQEDSAVYLCASSFEWTGGLFFGEGSRLTVL.

In this sample, this clonotype turned up many times. The genes are TRBV12-3 or TRBV12-4 and TRBJ1-1; D is unresolved. This CDR3 is built from 14 residues. Trimming shortened V by 3 bases and J by 4 bases, and 12 bases separated the two germline ends. CDR3 region: CASSLSPRGTEAFF. The CDR3 nucleotides are TGTGCCAGCAGTTTGTCCCCCCGCGGCACTGAAGCTTTCTTT.

This chain links TRBV11-1 with TRBJ2-1, with D uncertain. V gave up 0 bases and J gave up 5 bases, with 5 bases separating them. Germline V gene lookup returns CDR1 SGHAT and CDR2 FQDESV (reference sequence). The CDR3 is 13 amino acids. The CDR3 spells CASSLAAHNEQFF. For the CDR3, the DNA is TGTGCCAGCAGCTTAGCGGCTCACAATGAGCAGTTCTTC.

Turning to this clonotype: One junction end does not reproduce the germline sequence, and a read error may be involved. The genes are TRBV15 and TRBJ2-7; 7 nucleotides line up with TRBD2. The CDR3 runs to 12 residues. Looked up from germline, CDR1 is LNHNV and CDR2 is YYDKDF (reference sequence). CDR3 nucleotide sequence: TGTGCCACCAGTTGGGGGGGTTACGAGCAGCACTTC. It specifies CATSWGGYEQHF.

Of note for this clonotype: Given a much more abundant clone one base away, this may be a read error. The chain links TRBV3-1 to TRBJ1-2, with D tentatively TRBD1 (6 bases). Germline V lookup: CDR1 LGHDT, CDR2 YNNKEL (reference sequence). The CDR3 is 14 residues long. The CDR3 reads CASSREGQSYSYTF. Here the CDR3 DNA reads TGTGCCAGCAGCCGAGAAGGACAGAGCTATAGCTACACCTTC.

The chain joins TRBV7-8 to TRBJ2-3, with 9 bases matching TRBD2. The junction had 11 bases not matched to a gene; V was cut back by 6 bases and J by 1 base. The CDR3 covers 17 residues. Germline V CDR1 and CDR2: SGHVS, FQNEAQ. CDR3 loop: CASSPRRAGGRTDTQYF. The CDR3 DNA follows: TGTGCCAGCAGTCCACGGCGAGCGGGGGGACGCACAGATACGCAGTATTTT.

The chain couples TRBV12-3 or TRBV12-4 to TRBJ2-1; TRBD2 agrees at 8 bases. Losses at the gene ends were 1 base for V and 5 bases for J; bases not matched to a gene: 4. The CDR3 loop spans 15 amino acids. In DNA, the CDR3 is TGTGCCAGCAGTTTAGAGCGGGGGAGGGACAATGAGCAGTTCTTC. It is translated as CASSLERGRDNEQFF.

V is TRBV20-1 and J is TRBJ2-2; the D gene could be TRBD1 or TRBD2 (5 bases each). CDR3 length: 17 residues. Trimming took off 1 base at V and 0 bases at J, with 15 bases between the two ends. Germline CDR1 DFQATT, CDR2 SNEGSKA (reference sequence). The CDR3 region is CSARGPGGGSNTGELFF. The CDR3 coding sequence is TGCAGTGCTAGAGGCCCCGGTGGGGGATCGAACACCGGGGAGCTGTTTTTT.

In this sample, this clonotype turned up many times. This chain links TRBV28 with TRBJ2-5, with TRBD1 as a possible D gene (8 bases). Trimming pared 3 bases from V and 2 bases from J, leaving 13 bases between. Germline V gene sequence: CDR1 MDHEN, CDR2 SYDVKM. This CDR3 has 15 amino acids. Written as DNA, the CDR3 is TGTGCCAGCAGTTTGCACAGGGGGGGTCAAGAGACCCAGTACTTC. Translating gives CASSLHRGGQETQYF.

This clonotype occurred many times. V gene TRBV11-1 combines with J gene TRBJ2-1; possibly TRBD1 or TRBD2 for D (5 bases each). With 2 bases removed from V and 2 bases from J, the gap between germline ends came to 10 bases. The CDR3 runs 15 residues. Germline CDR1 and CDR2: SGHAT and FQDESV (reference sequence). CDR3 region: CASSLNGAAYNEQFF. CDR3 DNA: TGTGCCAGCAGCTTAAACGGGGCGGCCTACAATGAGCAGTTCTTC.

About this clonotype itself: This could be a read error, since a much larger clone is one nucleotide away. The CDR3 region is CAWMAGFYGYTF. For the CDR3, the DNA is TGTGCCTGGATGGCAGGGTTCTATGGCTACACCTTC. This chain connects TRBV30 to TRBJ1-2; possible D gene TRBD1, 5 bases. Germline loops: CDR1 GTSNPN, CDR2 SVGIG (reference sequence). V dropped 4 bases and J dropped 4 bases, with 10 bases sitting between them. The CDR3 loop spans 12 amino acids. Based on the CDR3 plus reference TRBV30 and TRBJ1-2, the full variable domain is SQTIHQWPATLVQPVGSPLSLECTVEGTSNPNLYWYRQAAGRGLQLLFYSVGIGQISSEVPQNLSASRPQDRQFILSSKKLLLSDSGFYLCAWMAGFYGYTFGSGTRLTVV.

This clonotype came up many times. The CDR3 is CASSLRGTGANVLTF. The CDR3 DNA sequence: TGTGCCAGCAGTTTAAGAGGCACTGGGGCCAACGTCCTGACTTTC. The chain joins TRBV12-3 or TRBV12-4 to TRBJ2-6; D is uncertain. The CDR3 consists of 15 residues. The V end was cut by 2 bases, the J end by 2 bases, with 7 bases between.

The chain combines TRBV29-1 with TRBJ2-5, with 7 nucleotides matching TRBD1. V shed 8 bases and J 5 bases; nucleotides not matched to a gene: 11. Per the germline V gene, CDR1 is SQVTM and CDR2 is ANQGSEA. CDR3 length: 13 amino acids. The CDR3 DNA sequence: TGCAGCACAATAAGGGGCAGGGGGGAGACCCAGTACTTC. Translated, it gives CSTIRGRGETQYF.

This clonotype has just a few counts. J is TRBJ1-4 and V is TRBV5-4, with D unclear. CDR3 size: 14 residues. The germline V gene has CDR1 SGHNT and CDR2 YYREEE (reference sequence). With 1 base removed from V and 8 bases from J, the gap between germline ends came to 12 bases. DNA for the CDR3: TGTGCCAGCAGCTTGATGACGGGCGGGGAAAAACTGTTTTTT. Protein sequence: CASSLMTGGEKLFF.

This clonotype has only a few counts. The chain couples TRBV20-1 to TRBJ2-7; 10 bases fit TRBD1. J lost 7 bases, V lost 5 bases, and 11 bases had no gene match. CDR3 size: 14 residues. In germline, CDR1 is DFQATT, CDR2 SNEGSKA (reference sequence). CDR3 amino acids: CSAVSGTGAEEQYF. Written as DNA, the CDR3 is TGCAGTGCTGTGTCCGGGACAGGGGCCGAAGAGCAGTACTTC.

There are a few counts of this clonotype. CDR3 in DNA: TGTGCCAGCAGCGAGGGGCCCGCGACCCAGTACTTC. Amino acids: CASSEGPATQYF. The chain carries TRBV7-9 and TRBJ2-5; D might be TRBD1 or TRBD2, each matching 5 bases. The CDR3 spans 12 residues. The V end was cut by 5 bases, the J end by 7 bases, with 11 bases between. Germline loops: CDR1 SEHNR, CDR2 FQNEAQ (reference sequence).

This clonotype showed up many times. This chain connects TRBV20-1 to TRBJ2-7; 9 bases agree with TRBD2. Germline V gene lookup returns CDR1 DFQATT and CDR2 SNEGSKA (reference sequence). This CDR3 has 15 amino acids. V trimming: 6 bases; J trimming: 3 bases; junction bases outside the gene matches: 12. CDR3 region: CSATAGGTAYYEQYF. Written as DNA, the CDR3 is TGCAGTGCCACTGCGGGGGGGACAGCTTACTACGAGCAGTACTTC.

This clonotype was seen more than once but under ten times. The CDR3 DNA reads TGTGCCATCAGTGACCCCTCTAGAGGTGCGGGAGAGACCCAGTACTTC. Translated: CAISDPSRGAGETQYF. V gene TRBV10-3 combines with J gene TRBJ2-5, with D tentatively TRBD2 (5 bases). V was shortened by 3 bases and J by 4 bases, with 18 bases between the two germline ends. Germline V gene lookup returns CDR1 ENHRY and CDR2 SYGVKD. The CDR3 length is 16 residues.

The genes are TRBV30 and TRBJ1-2, with 7 bases that match TRBD1. V lost 3 bases to trimming and J lost 5 bases; unmatched junction nucleotides: 12. CDR3 length equals 15 residues. Per the germline V gene, CDR1 is GTSNPN and CDR2 is SVGIG (reference sequence). The CDR3 nucleotides are TGTGCCTGGAGGCTTCGAGGACAGGCTGTTTATGGCTACACCTTC. The encoded protein is CAWRLRGQAVYGYTF.